Detailed here is one T cell receptor (beta chain). Trimming took 4 bases from V and 4 from J, leaving 13 bases between them. The length of the CDR3 is 14 residues. Germline-derived CDR1 and CDR2 are MGHDK and SYGVNS. The use of a sample-barcoded 5' primer and a J-beta primer mix characterized a second PCR of roughly 7 to 11 cycles. TCRdb recomputed calls from the 5' RACE reads with MiXCR, one row per CDR3 protein. The sample comprises about 1.4 million distinct CDR3 sequences, roughly 60% of which are singletons, and roughly 6.3% rests with the top ten. This record belongs to a study of blood T cells in healthy people across ages.

The TCR originated in a man younger than 35 in good health. The chain carries TRBV25-1 and TRBJ1-2; TRBD1 might be the D (5 bases). The sequencing sample was made of blood. The CDR3 nucleotides read TGTGCCAGCAGTGTGGGGACGGGGCTCTATGGCTACACCTTC. This translates into CASSVGTGLYGYTF.